Below, one T cell receptor beta chain is given with its context. The data were taken from a study of blood T cell repertoires in COVID-19. Study overall: Sample material is recorded as cDNA or gDNA derived from T cells, B-cell-depleted T cells, or PBMCs.

Authors' data handling: The authors estimated nucleated cell counts from reference gene primer amplification. TCRdb keeps only in-frame clones here, not all; method: immunoSEQ multiplex PCR. Clone size and the V and J calls come from that table; the DNA yielded D and trimming. Of about 210,000 clones detected, roughly 86% appear once; the ten largest clones hold approximately 8%. Sequencing was performed on peripheral blood. The TCR comes from a woman aged 45-65 years with active or convalescent COVID-19.

The DNA for the CDR3 is TGTGCCAGCAAGACAGCAATCGTCACTGAAGCTTTCTTT. It yields the protein CASKTAIVTEAFF. The genes are TRBV19 and TRBJ1-1, with D perhaps matching TRBD1 (5 bases). The CDR3 is made up of 13 amino acids. Per germline, CDR1 LNHDA and CDR2 SQIVND (reference sequence). Trimming removed 9 bases at V and 4 bases at J, with 15 bases between.